The sequence of this T cell receptor (beta chain) was determined in a study of T cells in Graves' hyperthyroidism and ophthalmopathy. Overall study results and limits: Blood also held most thyroid clonotypes expanded beyond 0.001.

Diagnosing involved the use of clinical symptoms, serum thyroxine and TRAb, thyroid ultrasound and orbital computed tomography. Out of approximately 10 ml of fresh peripheral blood came the PBMCs. Amplified regions were TCR beta CDR3 sequences from RNA transcripts. RT-PCR in the first round (using the HTBI primer set) targeted the TCR CDR3. From the multiplex PCR reads, TCRdb called clonotypes with MiXCR, one entry per CDR3 protein. Of hundreds of thousands of distinct CDR3 sequences listed, 14% to 15% were seen once; the top ten hold about 4%. This clonotype was detected many times. The antigen is undetermined. The TCR comes from a woman in her 40s with Graves' ophthalmopathy. Input material: blood.

The CDR3 nucleotides are TGTGCCAGCAGCCGGACAGACTACGAGCAGTACTTC. The encoded protein is CASSRTDYEQYF. V and J are TRBV7-9 and TRBJ2-7, with D possibly TRBD1 on 6 matching bases. The length of the CDR3 is 12 residues. Trimming took 5 bases from V and 3 from J, leaving 8 bases between them. CDR1 and CDR2 from the germline V gene are SEHNR and FQNEAQ (reference sequence).